The 10 T cell receptor beta chains below were found in one sample sequenced in a study of shared clonotypes between healthy human individuals. The data were produced by immunoSEQ multiplex PCR, yet TCRdb's version contains in-frame clones alone and is incomplete. The profile shows 400,000 to 600,000 clones, more than 75% of them singletons. The source material was PBMCs. These TCRs come from a woman aged 40 to 50 in good health. Some clones in this sample may be carry-over from other donors' samples.

This chain joins TRBV5-4 and TRBJ2-7, with D unresolved. This CDR3 spans 16 amino acids. V lost 0 bases and J 2 bases, leaving 15 bases between the germline ends. From germline, CDR1 is SGHNT and CDR2 YYREEE (reference sequence). CDR3 nucleotides: TGTGCCAGCAGCTTGGTGTACGGCGGAAAGCCCTACGAGCAGTACTTC. Translation: CASSLVYGGKPYEQYF.

The V gene is TRBV28, the J gene TRBJ2-7; a weak D match, TRBD2 (7 bases). This CDR3 is built from 16 residues. CDR1 and CDR2 from the germline V gene are MDHEN and SYDVKM. V was cut by 5 bases and J by 5 bases, with 22 bases left in between. CDR3 in DNA: TGTGCCAGCAGTCCAATAGAGGGGGAGGGCATCCACGAGCAGTACTTC. Encoded protein: CASSPIEGEGIHEQYF.

The V and J genes are TRBV6-4 and TRBJ1-2; tentatively, D is TRBD1 (6 bases). The germline CDR1 and CDR2 sequences are MRHNA and SNTAGT. The length of the CDR3 is 14 residues. The V and J ends lost 2 bases and 4 bases respectively, with 11 bases between them. In DNA form, the CDR3 reads TGTGCCAGCAGTGACCCGGACAGCCCCTATGGCTACACCTTC. This gives the protein CASSDPDSPYGYTF.

This clone was seen a single time. The chain has TRBV5-4 and TRBJ1-2, with 11 positions matching TRBD1. V was clipped by 1 base and J by 3 bases; unmatched bases: 5. From germline, CDR1 is SGHNT and CDR2 YYREEE (reference sequence). The CDR3 extends over 16 amino acids. CDR3 coding DNA: TGTGCCAGCAGCTTGCTTGGACAGGGGGCCTACTATGGCTACACCTTC. Its protein product is CASSLLGQGAYYGYTF.

The chain employs TRBV9 and TRBJ2-7; 10 bases align to TRBD2. The germline V gene has CDR1 SGDLS and CDR2 YYNGEE. V shed 0 bases and J 2 bases; nucleotides not matched to a gene: 2. The CDR3 contains 15 residues. As DNA, the CDR3 is TGTGCCAGCAGCGTAGAACTAGCGGGGACCTACGAGCAGTACTTC. It translates to CASSVELAGTYEQYF.

A few counts support this clone. The chain is built from TRBV6-5 and TRBJ2-2; D is unresolved. The V end was cut by 6 bases, the J end by 8 bases, with 10 bases between. In germline, CDR1 is MNHEY, CDR2 SVGAGI. The CDR3 runs 12 residues. The CDR3 here is CASSKNAGELFF. For the CDR3, the DNA is TGTGCCAGCAGCAAGAACGCTGGGGAGCTGTTTTTT.

Remarks on this clone: The same CDR3 can be traced to other DNA sequences in this sample. V is TRBV30 and J is TRBJ1-3, with unresolved D. V was trimmed by 0 bases and J by 4 bases, leaving 10 bases between them. The germline gives CDR1 GTSNPN, CDR2 SVGIG (reference sequence). The CDR3 length is 14 residues. The DNA of the CDR3 is TGTGCCTGGAGTGTTTCTTCCTCAGGAAACACCATATATTTT. Residues: CAWSVSSSGNTIYF.

The rearrangement links TRBV7-7 to TRBJ2-7, with 7 positions matching TRBD2. CDR3 length: 16 amino acids. Per germline, CDR1 SSHAT and CDR2 FNYEAQ (reference sequence). CDR3 bases: TGTGCTAGCCACGGGACTACAGATGTTGGAATCTACGAGCAGTACTTC. Translating it yields CASHGTTDVGIYEQYF.

This clone was observed a few times. The rearrangement links TRBV19 to TRBJ2-7, with 7 bases that match TRBD1. The CDR3 length is 14 residues. Germline lookup yields CDR1 LNHDA and CDR2 SQIVND (reference sequence). V was clipped by 5 bases and J by 5 bases; unmatched bases: 9. The DNA of the CDR3 is TGTGCCAGTAGTCTTCCCGGGACAGTGGACGAGCAGTACTTC. This encodes CASSLPGTVDEQYF.

The V call is TRBV29-1, the J call TRBJ2-7; perhaps TRBD2 as D (6 bases). The V end was cut by 4 bases, the J end by 3 bases, with 10 bases between. Germline CDR1 is SQVTM and CDR2 is ANQGSEA. This CDR3 region has 12 residues. CDR3 in DNA: TGCAGCGTTGGGATGGGAGGCTACGAGCAGTACTTC. It codes for CSVGMGGYEQYF.